The clone carrying this TCR beta chain has just one count. Its antigen is not identified. This entry is derived from a study of Ad26.COV2.S vaccination and SARS-CoV-2 variants. The overall study: Donor got 5x10^10 or 1x10^11 viral particles of Ad26.COV2.S. Study results and caveats: It was reported that spike-specific CD8+ and CD4+ T cell responses were substantially broad after vaccination. Researchers cautioned that TCR breadth and depth analyses may have underestimated total T cell responses.

Data came from immunoSEQ multiplex PCR; TCRdb stores just in-frame clones and leaves some out. Among about 350,000 clones, around 89% were seen once, and the ten largest hold 6.4%. Treatment here: some 19 received Ad26.COV2.S at low or high dose, single or two shots; about 5 received placebo; per-sample allocation not given. The investigators took samples on day 63 after the first vaccine or placebo injection. Spike of the Wuhan-strain SARS-CoV-2 was expressed by an Ad26 vector, which formed the vaccine. CDR3 length: 14 residues. Deletions cut 8 bases from V and 5 bases from J, with 18 bases between. Germline-derived CDR1 and CDR2 are MNHNY and SVGAGI (reference sequence).

The source of this sequence is a person between 18 and 59 years old who received the Ad26.COV2.S COVID-19 vaccine or a placebo. The sample consisted of peripheral blood, taken in a trial of Ad26.COV2.S vaccine versus placebo. The J gene is TRBJ1-1, the V gene TRBV6-6; tentative D call: TRBD1 (5 bases). The CDR3 DNA reads as TGTGCCAGCTCGAGCCAGGGCGCGGGTACTGAAGCTTTCTTT. Amino acid sequence: CASSSQGAGTEAFF.